A single sample gave rise to the 14 T cell receptor beta chains below, sequenced in a study of cytomegalovirus exposure and HLA in healthy donors. The PCR made use of 60 Vbeta and 13 Jbeta primers. Libraries were prepared by immunoSEQ multiplex PCR; TCRdb keeps only in-frame clonotypes and omits some of them. The data contain 110,000 or so clones, 77% of them singletons. Source material: PBMCs. The origin of the receptors is a man over 45 in good health and CMV-seropositive.

This chain connects TRBV5-1 to TRBJ2-7, with D possibly being TRBD1 (6 bases). Germline V gene sequence: CDR1 SGHRS, CDR2 YFSETQ. V was pared by 1 base and J by 5 bases, with 13 bases between. There are 14 residues in the CDR3. The CDR3: CASSLTGRSHEQYF. The CDR3 DNA follows: TGCGCCAGCAGCTTGACAGGGCGTAGTCACGAGCAGTACTTC.

The chain links TRBV11-2 to TRBJ2-2; the D gene is possibly TRBD1 (5 bases). V lost 1 base to trimming and J lost 4 bases, with 10 bases between them. The CDR3 runs 15 residues. The V gene's germline CDR1 is SGHAT and CDR2 FQNNGV. The CDR3 region is CASSLAGHRTGELFF. The CDR3 nucleotides read TGTGCCAGCAGCTTAGCCGGACACCGCACCGGGGAGCTGTTTTTT.

The V and J genes are TRBV18 and TRBJ2-3; 9 bases are a match to TRBD2. V trimming: 0 bases; J trimming: 3 bases; junction bases outside the gene matches: 13. The CDR3 is 19 amino acids. Germline CDR1 reads KGHSH; CDR2 reads LQKENI. This CDR3 is CASSPPIGLALEGTDTQYF. The DNA of the CDR3 is TGTGCCAGCTCACCACCGATTGGACTAGCGCTCGAAGGGACAGATACGCAGTATTTT.

The V call is TRBV6-6, the J call TRBJ2-3; 9 bases fit TRBD1. V dropped 5 bases and J dropped 3; count of bases not matched to a gene: 6. The germline V gene has CDR1 MNHNY and CDR2 SVGAGI (reference sequence). This CDR3 contains 15 residues. This CDR3 is CASSPRDRATDTQYF. The CDR3 DNA sequence: TGTGCCAGCAGTCCCCGGGACAGGGCAACAGATACGCAGTATTTT.

The chain has TRBV9 and TRBJ1-2, with 7 bases that match TRBD1. J was trimmed by 8 bases and V by 1 base; bases with no gene match: 5. The CDR3 totals 13 residues. Germline V gives CDR1 SGDLS, CDR2 YYNGEE. The CDR3 is CASSVTEGAGYTF. The CDR3 nucleotides read TGTGCCAGCAGCGTAACGGAGGGGGCCGGCTACACCTTC.

This clone is categorized as medium-sized. In DNA form, the CDR3 reads TGTGCCAGCAGTGAGGGGACAGGTACTTCCTACGAGCAGTACTTC. This encodes CASSEGTGTSYEQYF. The J gene is TRBJ2-7, the V gene TRBV2, with 8 bases that match TRBD1. V lost 3 bases, J lost 1 base, and 5 bases stayed unmatched. The CDR3 consists of 15 residues. Germline CDR1 reads SNHLY; CDR2 reads FYNNEI.

In its sample, this clone was seen a few times. This rearrangement joins TRBV5-1 to TRBJ1-1; 9 positions match TRBD1. The CDR3 length is 15 residues. Germline CDR1 and CDR2: SGHRS and YFSETQ. After removal of 4 bases from V and 4 bases from J, the junction contained 8 bases not matched to a gene. The CDR3 DNA reads as TGCGCCAGCAGCATCTGGACAGGGGCGGCCACTGAAGCTTTCTTT. This encodes CASSIWTGAATEAFF. Supplemented by reference TRBV5-1 and TRBJ1-1, the full variable domain reads KAGVTQTPRYLIKTRGQQVTLSCSPISGHRSVSWYQQTPGQGLQFLFEYFSETQRNKGNFPGRFSGRQFSNSRSEMNVSTLELGDSALYLCASSIWTGAATEAFFGQGTRLTVV.

This clone has more than one count but fewer than ten. J is TRBJ1-1 and V is TRBV28; D ambiguous. V gave up 3 bases and J gave up 4 bases, with 15 bases separating them. Germline loops: CDR1 MDHEN, CDR2 SYDVKM. The CDR3 loop spans 15 amino acids. CDR3 loop: CASSFTQTGGTEAFF. DNA for the CDR3: TGTGCCAGCAGTTTCACCCAGACTGGAGGCACTGAAGCTTTCTTT. Using reference TRBV28 and TRBJ1-1 for the parts outside the CDR3, the full variable domain is DVKVTQSSRYLVKRTGEKVFLECVQDMDHENMFWYRQDPGLGLRLIYFSYDVKMKEKGDIPEGYSVSREKKERFSLILESASTNQTSMYLCASSFTQTGGTEAFFGQGTRLTVV.

The chain employs TRBV7-2 and TRBJ1-2; unclear D gene. V lost 5 bases and J 8 bases, leaving 18 bases between the germline ends. From germline, CDR1 is SGHTA and CDR2 FQGNSA. The CDR3 contains 14 residues. The CDR3 loop is CASSQRVAEVGYTF. The CDR3 coding sequence is TGTGCCAGCAGCCAACGGGTAGCCGAAGTCGGCTACACCTTC.

In this sample, this clone turned up a few times. The chain carries TRBV27 and TRBJ1-6, with 12 positions matching TRBD1. From germline, CDR1 is MNHEY and CDR2 SMNVEV (reference sequence). Trimming took 6 bases from V and 14 from J; bases not matched to a gene: 5. CDR3 length: 13 amino acids. The CDR3 protein is CASRGQGAGALHF. The DNA of the CDR3 is TGTGCCAGCAGGGGACAGGGGGCCGGGGCCCTCCACTTT.

This clone showed up just once. The chain has TRBV7-9 and TRBJ2-7; 9 bases are shared with TRBD1. CDR1 SEHNR and CDR2 FQNEAQ come from the germline V gene (reference sequence). The J segment lost 5 bases and the V segment lost 5 bases, leaving 4 bases of the junction unmatched. The CDR3 is made up of 13 amino acids. CDR3 amino acids: CASSLDRGNEQYF. The CDR3 DNA sequence: TGTGCCAGCAGCCTTGACAGGGGGAACGAGCAGTACTTC.

V usage is TRBV11-2 and J usage is TRBJ1-2; D gene ambiguous. The CDR3 is 16 residues long. The V gene lost 2 bases and the J gene lost 0 bases, with 13 bases spanning the gap. Germline V CDR1 and CDR2: SGHAT, FQNNGV. CDR3 nucleotide sequence: TGTGCCAGCAGCTTACGGATCAACCTAGCTAACTATGGCTACACCTTC. It yields the protein CASSLRINLANYGYTF.

This chain connects TRBV28 to TRBJ1-2; tentatively, D is TRBD1 (6 bases). Germline CDR1 reads MDHEN; CDR2 reads SYDVKM. The CDR3 loop spans 15 amino acids. Deletions cut 10 bases from V and 4 bases from J, with 22 bases between. CDR3 residues: CATHPPDRLLYGYTF. DNA for the CDR3: TGTGCCACCCACCCGCCGGACAGATTACTCTATGGCTACACCTTC.

This sequence joins TRBV7-9 and TRBJ2-5, with 8 bases that match TRBD2. The J call may be incorrect, as the DNA end agrees better with TRBJ2-7. CDR1 is SEHNR, CDR2 FQNEAQ, per germline (reference sequence). There are 15 residues in the CDR3. The CDR3 nucleotides read TGTGCCAGCAGCGCCGTGGGGACTAGAAGAGACGAGCAGTACTTC. Its translation: CASSAVGTRRDEQYF.